This TCR beta chain was recovered during a study of tumor-infiltrating lymphocytes in primary liver carcinoma. RNA isolated from unsorted whole blood supplied the blood RNA, with germline DNA also extracted. The CDR3 extends over 14 amino acids. Per the germline V gene, CDR1 is SGHAT and CDR2 is FQNNGV. As concerns this clonotype: The germline gene is not matched at one end of the junction; a read error may be the cause.

Priming with a constant-region primer yielded TCR beta cDNA from 400 to 550 ng total RNA. Three nested multiplex PCR rounds, a slightly modified ARM-PCR, produced the libraries for TCR beta. A C-beta reverse primer was combined with TRBV1-TRBV30 forward primers in the first two PCR rounds, and each round had approximately 9 cycles. TCRdb redid the calling of the multiplex PCR reads with MiXCR, one entry per CDR3 protein. The sample yields 330,000 or so distinct CDR3 sequences, roughly 61% seen once. J is TRBJ2-5 and V is TRBV11-2; D could derive from TRBD1 or TRBD2 (5 bases each). The clonotype originates from a man aged 35 to 55 with primary liver carcinoma and hepatitis B virus infection. Material for sequencing was peripheral blood. CDR3 sequence (DNA): TGTGCCGGCAGCTTAGTGGGGGAACAAGAGACCCAGTACTTC. It specifies CAGSLVGEQETQYF.